This TCR beta chain was recorded in a study of regulatory T cells in long-lasting Graves disease (dated by TCRdb to about 2021). A note on the overall study: Patients with newly diagnosed Graves' disease had been on antithyroid drugs for under 3 months. Persistent Graves' disease patients were compared with newly diagnosed Graves' disease patients by peripheral blood TCR sequencing and RNA sequencing. The study took place in China and was registered as a clinical trial. TCR sequencing covered roughly 13 persistent and approximately 20 newly diagnosed Graves' disease patients, 33 samples in total.

Turning to this clonotype: Its antigen is currently not known. It has no much larger one-base neighbor in the sample; base qualities were not kept.

The intended sense of this specimen's time point label: newly diagnosed GD, antithyroid drugs for less than 3 months. For both TCR sequencing and RNA sequencing, RNA was extracted from PBMCs using TRIzol. Graves' disease was diagnosed according to American Thyroid Association guidelines. The patients came from an endocrinology department in Xi'an, China. From each patient, 8 to 10 milliliters of peripheral blood was collected into an EDTA anticoagulant tube. Ficoll Paque Plus density gradient separation was used to isolate PBMCs, and no further T cell sorting was performed. An Agilent 2100 Bioanalyzer and agarose gel were used to check RNA quality, while a NanoDrop 2000 measured RNA concentration. Receptor libraries were prepared by multiplex PCR. The run used an Illumina HiSeq 4000. CDR3 regions were amplified by Arm-PCR with iRepertoire HTBI primers to construct TCR beta libraries. PCR products were gel purified before sequencing. In the paper's pipeline: Gene usage analysis of CDR3 amino acid clonotypes used the roughly 62 TRBV and some 15 TRBJ segments found across samples. Filtered high-quality paired reads were merged into contigs using COPE and FqMerger. BLAST was used to align contigs to IMGT TRBV, TRBD and TRBJ reference genes, with CDR3 defined following IMGT. Any clonotype with a frequency above 0.1% was classified as a highly expanded clone. Shannon entropy was used to measure repertoire diversity, and the Gini coefficient was used to measure V-J evenness. Clonotypes shared by more than one individual were considered public. TCRdb reprocessed the public reads (quality trimming at Q25 with fastp, clone calling with MiXCR) and kept in-frame beta chains. Records with the same CDR3 protein are collapsed into one entry carrying the most frequent genes and DNA. TCRdb, rather than the study authors, made the V and J calls. For this sample the table gives around 320,000 distinct CDR3 sequences, of which around 17% were detected only once. Roughly 27% of the sample comes from the top ten.

The research as a whole found: Because the primary lesion, thyroid tissue, could not be accessed, the study looked at peripheral blood alone. Preferential use of TRBV28, TRBJ1-2 and TRBJ2-5 was observed in persistent disease, whereas TRBV20-1 and TRBJ2-1 were favored in newly diagnosed disease. More public clonotypes were shared among persistent patients (about 2,800) than among newly diagnosed patients (more than 950). Sequencing and analysis were limited to the TCR beta chain. The authors acknowledged the small sample size as a limitation that may reduce accuracy. Persistent Graves' disease patients showed lower TCR Shannon entropy and fewer highly expanded clones than newly diagnosed patients, suggesting clonal expansion.

From the germline V gene, CDR1 is MGHRA and CDR2 is YSYEKL. Trimming removed 7 bases from V and 1 base from J; the gene matches leave 6 bases unexplained. There are 16 amino acids in the CDR3, from cysteine to phenylalanine inclusive. Only the CDR3 region is kept as DNA, spanning 48 bases read in frame from base 1. The sample was also reused in another study, on T cells in Graves' hyperthyroidism and ophthalmopathy. The second publication reports: Graves' hyperthyroidism was defined as stable when no progression to ophthalmopathy occurred over 18 months of follow-up. Hyperthyroidism patients were newly diagnosed, had a disease duration of under 2 months, and were aged 18 to 65 years. Patients with uncontrolled infections, other autoimmune diseases, pregnancy or lactation were excluded. Clinical symptoms, serum thyroxine and TRAb, thyroid ultrasound, and orbital computed tomography formed the basis for the diagnoses. A first-round RT-PCR of the TCR CDR3 used the HTBI primer set with the Qiagen OneStep RT-PCR kit. Most expanded thyroid clonotypes (frequency above 0.001) were also detected in blood, a finding suggesting that blood repertoires may reflect thyroid immune responses. Ophthalmopathy was separated from stable hyperthyroidism by a 13 V-J signature model, with approximately 85% sensitivity and about 81% specificity obtained in cross-validation and 80%/75% obtained in testing. During validation, the model predicted progression to ophthalmopathy a median of about 5.9 months ahead of onset, with roughly 65% sensitivity and 72% to 80% specificity. To identify TCR V-J signatures that set the groups apart, the researchers used a discovery cohort of 90 to 100 patients, made up of roughly 40 with Graves' ophthalmopathy and some 56 with stable Graves' hyperthyroidism. Whether ophthalmopathy could be predicted prospectively was tested in an independent validation cohort made up of fewer than 20 hyperthyroidism patients plus 17 patients who later progressed to ophthalmopathy. The roughly 99 discovery patients were divided at random into training and test sets in a 7:3 ratio. Thyroid tissue and blood T-cell repertoires from about 6 Graves' hyperthyroidism patients were also compared in the study. Following sampling, methimazole starting at 30 mg daily was given to hyperthyroidism patients, and high-dose intravenous methylprednisolone was given to ophthalmopathy patients. Libraries were constructed in a second round of multiplex PCR, after which size selection and purification were performed. Paired-end sequencing of the libraries was performed with 100 bp reads on an Illumina HiSeq2000. Raw data were processed with SOAPnuke, discarding reads with adapters, uncalled bases, mean Phred below 15, or no exact constant-primer or identifier match. COPE v1.2.5 was used to merge high-quality paired reads, and clonotypes were defined as unique nucleotide sequences. Clonotypes were aligned to IMGT TRBV, TRBD and TRBJ reference segments using MiTCR v1.1. The analysis was restricted to V-J combinations with a frequency above 0.0001, which together covered 99.2% of the repertoires. A TCS score was defined as the ratio of F50 (clonal expansion) to E x V (chaos), with BLOSUM62-based TCRdist applied between CDR3 peptides within each V-J. Welch's t-statistics and random forest reduced 500 to 650 V-J features to 13, which were used in a naive Bayes classifier (R e1071). No statistical method was used to fix the sample size in advance, and group allocation was not hidden from the investigators. The paper reports TCR Vbeta CDR3 sequencing of about 140 peripheral blood samples: around 45 ophthalmopathy, under 85 hyperthyroidism and 17 progressor patients.

Source: peripheral blood mononuclear cells (PBMCs), taken at new diagnosis, from a patient treated with antithyroid drugs. The rearrangement combines TRBV4-1 with TRBJ2-2; 10 central nucleotides agree with TRBD1. This receptor was obtained from a man between 40 and 49 years old with Graves disease. Donor details come from another sample of the same person, matched by shared clones. The CDR3 protein is CASTPGTGVNTGELFF. The sequenced DNA is TGCGCCAGCACTCCCGGGACAGGGGTGAACACCGGGGAGCTGTTTTTT.